Listed here is a single T cell receptor beta chain. Its antigen is currently unknown. The junction had 23 bases not matched to a gene; V was cut back by 10 bases and J by 11 bases. The CDR3 extends over 16 amino acids. Germline assignment: CDR1 SGHRS and CDR2 YFSETQ. Likely unrecorded immune exposures existed in these nominally healthy donors. This sample stems from a study of cytomegalovirus exposure and HLA in healthy donors. Study as a whole: There were some 120 million unique TCR beta sequences, drawn from approximately 190 million T cells, in an earlier analysis.

Study-level findings and limits: CMV antigen specificity of a few CMV-associated chains was confirmed in vitro. Looking again later, the authors saw that most CMV-associated TCR beta chains seemed HLA-restricted.

PCR was performed using 60 Vbeta and 13 Jbeta primers. This table comes from immunoSEQ multiplex PCR, and its TCRdb copy is limited to in-frame clones, with some not included. This sample has about 120,000 clones, with more than 60% found just once. Sequencing input: PBMCs. The V call is TRBV5-1, the J call TRBJ2-5; 10 bases line up with TRBD1. This receptor was taken from a woman in her forties in good health and CMV-seronegative. CDR3 region: CAPLRGRGTGAGEQYF. The CDR3 coding sequence is TGCGCCCCCCTGCGGGGGAGGGGGACAGGGGCTGGTGAGCAGTACTTC.